This T cell receptor (beta chain) is from a study of OX40 agonist ivuxolimab in advanced cancers. Background on the study: Patients' therapy was ivuxolimab, an antibody that acts as an agonist of OX40 (CD134). Study-wide findings and caveats: Researchers did not establish what antigens the expanded peripheral T cells target.

About this clone: What it recognizes is unknown.

The method was immunoSEQ multiplex PCR; TCRdb's version includes in-frame clones alone and lacks a portion of them. The data show over 30,000 clones, approximately 80% seen once. Germline CDR1 and CDR2: MNHEY and SMNVEV (reference sequence). The CDR3 is 19 amino acids. Losses at the gene ends were 6 bases for V and 3 bases for J; bases not matched to a gene: 17. Specimen: CD4+ or CD8+ T cells sorted from blood, collected in a trial of the OX40 agonist ivuxolimab. This TCR came from an adult with an advanced solid tumor such as melanoma, head and neck, liver or kidney cancer. The chain employs TRBV27 and TRBJ1-1, with 12 positions matching TRBD1. The CDR3 loop is CASSLKGRWDRGHDTEAFF. DNA of the CDR3: TGTGCCAGCAGCCTTAAGGGGAGGTGGGACAGGGGGCATGACACTGAAGCTTTCTTT.